Following are 8 T cell receptor beta chains from one sample sequenced in a study of radiation and T cells in renal cell carcinoma. Time point specified: baseline pretreatment blood. Noted treatment: 15 Gy SBRT to primary tumor, nephrectomy 4 weeks later. Using immunoSEQ multiplex PCR, the repertoire was profiled, and TCRdb retains in-frame clones only, with some absent. This sample has some 95,000 clones, with 75% to 90% found just once. Sequences were derived from blood, sampled from a patient whose treatment included radiotherapy and nephrectomy. Receptor source: a man in his fifties or sixties with renal cell carcinoma.

The rearrangement joins TRBV7-2 to TRBJ1-3; no clear D gene. Germline V CDR1 and CDR2: SGHTA, FQGNSA. V shed 2 bases and J shed 0 bases, with 5 bases lying between them. The CDR3 contains 14 residues. The CDR3 loop reads CASSLTSSGNTIYF. In DNA form, the CDR3 reads TGTGCCAGCAGCTTAACAAGCTCTGGAAACACCATATATTTT.

The J gene is TRBJ1-1, the V gene TRBV18; D is uncertain. The V and J ends lost 6 bases and 0 bases respectively, with 11 bases between them. CDR1 and CDR2 (germline): KGHSH, LQKENI. The CDR3 sequence is 14 residues long. Written as DNA, the CDR3 is TGTGCCAGCTCGTTCGGAACCATGAACACTGAAGCTTTCTTT. Translated, it gives CASSFGTMNTEAFF.

The chain has TRBV7-2 and TRBJ2-7; D gene uncertain. Germline values: CDR1 SGHTA, CDR2 FQGNSA. V was pared by 4 bases and J by 6 bases, with 10 bases between. The CDR3 sequence is 12 residues long. CDR3: CASSSWGSEQYF. The DNA for the CDR3 is TGTGCCAGCAGCTCATGGGGTAGCGAGCAGTACTTC.

J is TRBJ1-5 and V is TRBV2, with 7 positions matching TRBD1. The germline CDR1 and CDR2 sequences are SNHLY and FYNNEI. The V gene end was trimmed by 1 base and the J gene end by 0 bases; junction bases not matched to a gene: 6. This CDR3 comprises 17 residues. In DNA form, the CDR3 reads TGTGCCAGCAGTGAAGGCTTTCGACAGGGTAGCAATCAGCCCCAGCATTTT. Residues: CASSEGFRQGSNQPQHF. Full variable domain (missing parts from reference TRBV2 and TRBJ1-5): EPEVTQTPSHQVTQMGQEVILRCVPISNHLYFYWYRQILGQKVEFLVSFYNNEISEKSEIFDDQFSVERPDGSNFTLKIRSTKLEDSAMYFCASSEGFRQGSNQPQHFGDGTRLSIL.

The V call is TRBV10-3, the J call TRBJ2-1, with a possible D match to TRBD2 (6 bases). CDR3 length equals 13 residues. The germline V and J ends were trimmed by 4 bases and 4 bases, with 8 bases remaining between them. Germline V gene lookup returns CDR1 ENHRY and CDR2 SYGVKD. The CDR3 region is CAISGAGYNEQFF. CDR3 nucleotide sequence: TGTGCCATCAGTGGGGCGGGGTACAATGAGCAGTTCTTC.

V is TRBV5-4 and J is TRBJ2-3; no firm D call. The length of the CDR3 is 13 residues. Germline V gene data show CDR1 as SGHNT and CDR2 as YYREEE (reference sequence). The V end was cut by 3 bases, the J end by 4 bases, with 9 bases between. CDR3 protein: CASSSRVSDTQYF. The CDR3 DNA is TGTGCCAGCAGCTCACGGGTGTCAGATACGCAGTATTTT.

This chain joins TRBV7-4 and TRBJ2-5; 10 bases match TRBD2. Losses at the gene ends were 1 base for V and 4 bases for J; bases not matched to a gene: 15. CDR1 is SGHVT and CDR2 is SQSDAQ in the germline V gene. This CDR3 has 19 amino acids. The CDR3: CASSLGRASGGHGRETQYF. In DNA, the CDR3 is TGTGCCAGCAGCTTAGGTCGGGCTAGCGGGGGTCACGGGAGAGAGACCCAGTACTTC.

The rearrangement joins TRBV10-1 to TRBJ2-1; D tentatively fits TRBD1 or TRBD2 (5 bases each). The CDR3 is 13 amino acids. Germline V gene data show CDR1 as WNHNN and CDR2 as SYGVQD (reference sequence). The ends were cut back, 2 bases at V and 3 bases at J, with 5 bases in the middle. CDR3 residues: CASSEGGYNEQFF. The CDR3 DNA reads TGCGCCAGCAGTGAGGGGGGCTACAATGAGCAGTTCTTC.